Included here is one T cell receptor beta chain sequence, with context. These data are taken from a study of cytomegalovirus exposure and HLA in healthy donors. Overall study context: Most donors, about 77% of more than 300 genotyped, fell in the Caucasian-associated ancestry cluster.

Per the germline V gene, CDR1 is KGHSY and CDR2 is FQNENV. Trimming removed 3 bases at V and 5 bases at J, with 13 bases between. The CDR3 runs to 14 residues. The PCR used 60 Vbeta and 13 Jbeta primers. Generated by immunoSEQ multiplex PCR, the TCRdb table keeps only in-frame clones and is missing some. Among some 150,000 clones listed, 80% were seen once. The V and J genes are TRBV16 and TRBJ1-2; possibly TRBD1 for D (5 bases). This sequence was found in a man between 18 and 35 years old in good health and CMV-seropositive. The specimen was PBMCs. CDR3 bases: TGTGCCAGCAGCCAGTCACGGGGGGATTATGGCTACACCTTC. Translated, it gives CASSQSRGDYGYTF. The variable domain in full, with the rest retrieved from reference TRBV16 and TRBJ1-2, is GEEVAQTPKHLVRGEGQKAKLYCAPIKGHSYVFWYQQVLKNEFKFLISFQNENVFDETGMPKERFSAKCLPNSPCSLEIQATKLEDSAVYFCASSQSRGDYGYTFGSGTRLTVV.